This T cell receptor beta chain was retrieved from a study of PD-1 blockade in classical Hodgkin lymphoma. Every patient relapsed after autologous stem cell transplantation, and brentuximab vedotin exposure varied. Reported best responses ranged across complete response, partial response or progressive disease. Study results and limitations: Diversity in CD4+ TCRs, unlike that measured in CD8+ TCRs, had risen significantly by C4D1.

Concerning this clone itself: Antigen: not known.

Sequenced by immunoSEQ multiplex PCR; TCRdb stores in-frame clones only, minus some. The data show fewer than 90,000 clones, with 93% seen just once and 8% held by the top ten. CDR3 length: 17 amino acids. Trimming cost V 6 bases and J 6 bases; bases outside gene matches: 16. CDR1 and CDR2 from the germline V gene are KGHSH and LQKENI. The chain is built from TRBV18 and TRBJ2-3; 9 positions match TRBD1. This sequence was found in a human donor with classical Hodgkin lymphoma. This sample comprised peripheral blood mononuclear cells (PBMCs), obtained at baseline. CDR3 amino acids: CASSLLMDRGGMDTQYF. The CDR3 DNA reads as TGTGCCAGCTCTCTCCTTATGGACAGGGGAGGGATGGATACGCAGTATTTT. Full variable domain (rest looked up from reference TRBV18 and TRBJ2-3): NAGVMQNPRHLVRRRGQEARLRCSPMKGHSHVYWYRQLPEEGLKFMVYLQKENIIDESGMPKERFSAEFPKEGPSILRIQQVVRGDSAAYFCASSLLMDRGGMDTQYFGPGTRLTVL.